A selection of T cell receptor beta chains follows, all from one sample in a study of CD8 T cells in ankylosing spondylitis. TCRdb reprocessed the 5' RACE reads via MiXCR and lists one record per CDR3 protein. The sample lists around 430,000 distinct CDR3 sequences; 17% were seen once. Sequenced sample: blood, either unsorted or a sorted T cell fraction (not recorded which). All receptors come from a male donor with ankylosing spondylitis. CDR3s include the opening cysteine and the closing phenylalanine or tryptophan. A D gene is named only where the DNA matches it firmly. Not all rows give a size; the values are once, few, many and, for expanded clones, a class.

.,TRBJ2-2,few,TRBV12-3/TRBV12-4,CASNNAGLGTGELFF,TGTGCCAGCAATAATGCGGGATTGGGCACCGGGGAGCTGTTTTTT
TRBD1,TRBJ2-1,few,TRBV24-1,CATSDPGQGLDEQFF,TGTGCCACCAGTGATCCGGGACAGGGCCTAGACGAGCAGTTCTTC
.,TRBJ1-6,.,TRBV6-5,CASSYSGNYSPLHF,TGTGCCAGCAGTTACTCGGGAAACTATTCACCCCTCCACTTT
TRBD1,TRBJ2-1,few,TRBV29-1,CSAGTGYERATYNEQFF,TGCAGCGCCGGGACAGGGTACGAGCGGGCGACCTACAATGAGCAGTTCTTC
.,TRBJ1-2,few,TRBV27,CASSLFGAFDGYTF,TGTGCCAGCAGTTTATTTGGAGCATTTGATGGCTACACCTTC
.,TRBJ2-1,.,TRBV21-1,CASRVGLAGRNEQFF,TGTGCCAGCAGGGTGGGCCTAGCGGGAAGGAATGAGCAGTTCTTC
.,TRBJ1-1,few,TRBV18,CASSTKSIGDTEAFF,TGTGCCAGCTCAACAAAGTCGATCGGGGACACTGAAGCTTTCTTT
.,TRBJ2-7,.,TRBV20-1,CSARDLRGAYEQYF,TGCAGTGCTAGAGATCTGAGGGGTGCCTACGAGCAGTACTTC
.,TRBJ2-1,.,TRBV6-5,CASSSWAIRQSSYNEQFF,TGTGCCAGCAGTTCGTGGGCGATTCGGCAGAGCTCCTACAATGAGCAGTTCTTC
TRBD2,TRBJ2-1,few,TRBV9,CASSAPGTSGHNEQFF,TGTGCCAGCAGCGCCCCCGGGACTAGCGGGCACAATGAGCAGTTCTTC
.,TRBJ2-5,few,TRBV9,CASSVGEGERGETQYF,TGTGCCAGCAGCGTAGGGGAAGGGGAGAGAGGAGAGACCCAGTACTTC
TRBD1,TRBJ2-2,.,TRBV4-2,CASSPFLDRANTGELFF,TGTGCCAGCAGCCCGTTTTTGGACAGGGCGAACACCGGGGAGCTGTTTTTT
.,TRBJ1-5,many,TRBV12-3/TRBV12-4,CASSNQVNQPQHF,TGTGCCAGCAGCAATCAGGTGAATCAGCCCCAGCATTTT
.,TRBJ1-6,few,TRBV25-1,CASTPALANNSPLHF,TGTGCCAGCACGCCCGCTCTTGCCAATAATTCACCCCTCCACTTT
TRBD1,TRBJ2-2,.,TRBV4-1,CASSQERGRGTGELFF,TGCGCCAGCAGTCAAGAAAGGGGGCGCGGGACCGGGGAGCTGTTTTTT
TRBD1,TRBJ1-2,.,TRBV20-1,CSASDSDRGGYTF,TGCAGTGCTAGCGATAGCGACAGGGGTGGCTACACCTTC
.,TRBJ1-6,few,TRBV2,CASSEDQGFSPLHF,TGTGCCAGCAGTGAAGATCAGGGGTTTTCACCCCTCCACTTT
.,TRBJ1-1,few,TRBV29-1,CSVEERTEAFF,TGCAGCGTTGAAGAAAGGACTGAAGCTTTCTTT
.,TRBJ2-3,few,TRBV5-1,CASSLGGRATTDTQYF,TGCGCCAGCAGCTTGGGGGGTAGGGCCACCACAGATACGCAGTATTTT
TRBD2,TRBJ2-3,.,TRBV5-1,CASSDSTSGSRTQYF,TGCGCCAGCAGCGACTCGACTAGCGGGAGTAGAACGCAGTATTTT
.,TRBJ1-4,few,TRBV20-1,CSARVMETNEKLFF,TGCAGTGCTAGAGTAATGGAAACTAATGAAAAACTGTTTTTT
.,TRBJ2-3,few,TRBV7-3,CASSLDRFDTQYF,TGTGCCAGCAGCTTAGACAGGTTTGATACGCAGTATTTT
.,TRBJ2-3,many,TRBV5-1,CASSRKPGPSPDTQYF,TGCGCCAGCAGCCGTAAGCCGGGACCAAGTCCAGATACGCAGTATTTT
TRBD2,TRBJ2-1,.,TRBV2,CASMGGVSGRARNEQFF,TGTGCCAGCATGGGGGGGGTTAGCGGGAGGGCCCGGAATGAGCAGTTCTTC
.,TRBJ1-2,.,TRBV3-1,CASSQGSQGAVYGYTF,TGTGCCAGCAGCCAAGGGTCGCAGGGTGCGGTCTATGGCTACACCTTC
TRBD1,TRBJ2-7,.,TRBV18,CASSLGQVVSYEQYF,TGTGCCAGCTCACTGGGACAGGTAGTCTCCTACGAGCAGTACTTC
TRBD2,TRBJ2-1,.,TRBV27,CASSLRTSGRFRSYNEQFF,TGTGCCAGCAGTTTAAGGACTAGCGGGAGATTTAGGTCCTACAATGAGCAGTTCTTC